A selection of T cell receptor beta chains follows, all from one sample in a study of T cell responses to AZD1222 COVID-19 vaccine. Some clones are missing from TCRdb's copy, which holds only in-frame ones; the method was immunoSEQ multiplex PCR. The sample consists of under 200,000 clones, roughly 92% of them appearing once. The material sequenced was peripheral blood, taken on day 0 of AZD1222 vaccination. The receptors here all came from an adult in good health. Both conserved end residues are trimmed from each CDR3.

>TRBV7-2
ASSLAGGADSETQY
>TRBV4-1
ASSQVFGPDTQY
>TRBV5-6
ASSPETGISYEQY
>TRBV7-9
ASSWTGVGEKLF
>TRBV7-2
ASSLIALAANEQF
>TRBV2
ASSGSQGQGAQEY
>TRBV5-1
ASSLGSQGSGYT
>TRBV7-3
ASSLTAGTGTYEQY
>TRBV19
ASSWATRIYGYT
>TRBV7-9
ASSLAGPATDTQY
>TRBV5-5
ASSLVPPQGAPRETQY
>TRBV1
TSSRQSGDTEAF
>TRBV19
ASRLAGTTRSGANVLT
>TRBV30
AWSVGARDTQY
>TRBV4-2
ASSLQTGTGGEQY
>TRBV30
AWTGETNEKLF
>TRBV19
ASMYTSYTGELF
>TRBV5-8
ASSSITRGKQETQY
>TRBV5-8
ASSVGRVALDTQY
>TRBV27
ASSLRWSGDFYGYT
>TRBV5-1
ASSLTAGVWRETQY
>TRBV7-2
ASSLAHPEPYEQY
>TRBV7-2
ASSTNRGTATEAF
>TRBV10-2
ASSPSTTGLANYGYT
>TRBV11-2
ASSLMRSNQETQY
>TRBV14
ASSQGGTSYEQY
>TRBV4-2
ASSQVNSYEQY
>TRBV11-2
ASSLGTGNEAF
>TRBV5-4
ASRNGGTRQRGYT
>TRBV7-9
ASSSGQGNYT
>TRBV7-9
ASSLAGGQTETQY
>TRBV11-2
ASSMGQGGATNEKLF
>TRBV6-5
ASTGQISNQPQH
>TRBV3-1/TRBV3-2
ASSQVRVGEDYGYT
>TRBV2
ASIPLGLAGDEQF
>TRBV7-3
ASSPSGTSDVTDTQY
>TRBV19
ASSIGGAHNEQF
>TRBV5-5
ASSLARQGFANIQY
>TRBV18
ASSPRLASTDTQY
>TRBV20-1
SASKAGRPEQY
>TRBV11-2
ASSLGLGGGTEAF
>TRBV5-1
ASSLAPGTGVNEQF
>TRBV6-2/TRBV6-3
ASSYDLSGNTIY
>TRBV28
ATSSSWWRNSLNEQF
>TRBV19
ASSTTGTGHNQPQH
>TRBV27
ASSYKQATGDTQY
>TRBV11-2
ASSASRGRMNYGYT
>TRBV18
ASSPTGSTGNTIY
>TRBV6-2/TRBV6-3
ASSPNTRSISYGYT
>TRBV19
ASSLQGALETQY
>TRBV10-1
ASSESIVLFLGTEAF